Listed below are T cell receptor beta chains from one sample, sequenced in a study of blood T cell repertoires in COVID-19. Here immunoSEQ multiplex PCR was the method, and the copy in TCRdb shows in-frame clones only, minus some. This table holds 150,000 to 200,000 clones, around two thirds found once. The sequenced sample was peripheral blood. Source of these receptors: a woman older than 75 with acute or convalescent COVID-19. Both conserved end residues are part of each CDR3. A D gene is named only where the DNA matches it firmly. Size is stated for part of the rows, as once, few or many counts, or as a class when the clone is expanded.

v_call	d_call	clone_size	j_call	cdr3_nt	cdr3_aa
TRBV21-1	.	.	TRBJ2-3	TGTGCCAGCAGCACCCCACTAGCGGGGGAAAGGGATACGCAGTATTTT	CASSTPLAGERDTQYF
TRBV22-1	.	.	TRBJ1-5	TGTCCTGGGAGCGCACGGTATAGCGCCCGAAATCAGCCCCAGCATTTT	CPGSARYSARNQPQHF
TRBV28	.	.	TRBJ2-1	TGTGCCAGCAGTTTCATCAATGAGCAGTTCTTC	CASSFINEQFF
TRBV29-1	TRBD2	.	TRBJ2-1	TGCAGCGTCAGCGGGATGGGAGAGCAGTTCTTC	CSVSGMGEQFF
TRBV7-8	TRBD1	.	TRBJ2-1	TGTGCCAGCAGTAGACGGACAGGGCAAAACAATGAGCAGTTCTTC	CASSRRTGQNNEQFF
TRBV27	TRBD2	.	TRBJ2-1	TGTGCCAGCACTGATCACCGGACTAGCGGGACCTACAATGAGCAGTTCTTC	CASTDHRTSGTYNEQFF
TRBV28	.	few	TRBJ1-2	TGTGCCAGCAGTTTGACAGCTTTCTATGGCTACACCTTC	CASSLTAFYGYTF
TRBV2	.	.	TRBJ1-3	TGTGCCAGCAGCCCCAACTCCTCTGGAAACACCATATATTTT	CASSPNSSGNTIYF
TRBV10-2	.	few	TRBJ2-7	TGCGCCAGCAGTGACAACTACGAGCAGTACTTC	CASSDNYEQYF
TRBV9	TRBD2	.	TRBJ2-3	TGTGCCAGCAACAGACTAGCGGTTACCACAGATACGCAGTATTTT	CASNRLAVTTDTQYF
TRBV19	.	.	TRBJ2-7	TGTGCCAGTAGTATAGGCCGGGTCCGGGGTCCGCCCTACGAGCAGTACTTC	CASSIGRVRGPPYEQYF
TRBV11-2	.	few	TRBJ1-3	TGTGCCAGCAGCTTGCTTACAGGGCAGTACTCTGGAAACACCATATATTTT	CASSLLTGQYSGNTIYF
TRBV28	.	.	TRBJ1-1	TGTGCCAGCAGTTTATCGCAGGGGCCGGTAGCTTTCTTT	CASSLSQGPVAFF
TRBV11-2	.	.	TRBJ1-2	TGTGCCAGCAGCCCAAGGGCAGGGGCCTTCCATGGCTACACCTTC	CASSPRAGAFHGYTF
TRBV5-1	TRBD1	.	TRBJ1-1	TGCGCCAGCAGCGGACAGGTGGCGAACACTGAAGCTTTCTTT	CASSGQVANTEAFF
TRBV19	TRBD1	few	TRBJ2-3	TGTGCCAGTAGTCGAACCGGGACAGGGGCAGATACGCAGTATTTT	CASSRTGTGADTQYF
TRBV29-1	TRBD1	.	TRBJ2-4	TGCAGCGTTCCGGGACAGGGGGAAAACATTCAGTACTTC	CSVPGQGENIQYF
TRBV2	.	.	TRBJ1-2	TGTGCCAGCAGTGAAGGCCAGGGTGGTTGGAACTATGGCTACACCTTC	CASSEGQGGWNYGYTF
TRBV6-2/TRBV6-3	.	.	TRBJ1-1	TGTGCCAGCAGTTACCTGGGGGGCACTGAAGCTTTCTTT	CASSYLGGTEAFF
TRBV7-9	.	.	TRBJ2-3	TGTGCCAGCAGCTCCCGTGGCGGGACCTTCACAGATACGCAGTATTTT	CASSSRGGTFTDTQYF
TRBV6-5	.	once	TRBJ2-2	TGTGCCAGCAGTCCCCGGCCGGGAGTGGCCGGGGAGCTGTTTTTT	CASSPRPGVAGELFF
TRBV11-2	.	.	TRBJ2-1	TGTGCCAGCAGCTTGCGGGGGACATCGCATCGGTTCTTC	CASSLRGTSHRFF
TRBV7-3	TRBD1	.	TRBJ1-4	TGTGCCAGCAGCCTTACCGACAGGGATTTGAGAGAAAAACTGTTTTTT	CASSLTDRDLREKLFF
TRBV6-5	TRBD1	.	TRBJ2-7	TGTGCCAGCAGTTACTCGCGACAGGGGGCCCTCGAGCAGTACTTC	CASSYSRQGALEQYF
TRBV2	TRBD1	.	TRBJ2-3	TGTGCCAGCAGTGAACAGGGGGCCGATACGCAGTATTTT	CASSEQGADTQYF
TRBV4-2	TRBD2	.	TRBJ2-7	TGTGCCAGCAGCCAAGGCCTAGCGGGAGCCTACGAGCAGTACTTC	CASSQGLAGAYEQYF
TRBV28	.	.	TRBJ1-2	TGTGCCAGCAGTTCCCCCGGGACACCCCCTGCCTATGGCTACACCTTC	CASSSPGTPPAYGYTF
TRBV19	.	once	TRBJ1-1	TGTGCCAGTAGTATTGACCCGGGGGGTCCCACTGAAGCTTTCTTT	CASSIDPGGPTEAFF
TRBV30	.	few	TRBJ1-1	TGTGCCTGGAGTGCGGGGGGAGACACTGAAGCTTTCTTT	CAWSAGGDTEAFF
TRBV5-5	.	.	TRBJ2-3	TGTGCCAGCAGCTCTCCCAGCACAGATACGCAGTATTTT	CASSSPSTDTQYF
TRBV28	.	.	TRBJ1-2	TGTGCCAGCAGTCCCGGACAGTTCTATGGCTACACCTTC	CASSPGQFYGYTF
TRBV2	TRBD1	.	TRBJ1-1	TGTGCCAGCAGTGAAGACTGGACAGGGTCAGTTGAAGCTTTCTTT	CASSEDWTGSVEAFF
TRBV5-1	TRBD1	.	TRBJ1-3	TGCGCCAGCAGCTTGGGAACAGGGGGCCACAACACCATATATTTT	CASSLGTGGHNTIYF
TRBV24-1	.	.	TRBJ1-2	TGTGCCACCAGTGATTCCCCAGCGCCTCGAGGCTACACCTTC	CATSDSPAPRGYTF
TRBV18	.	.	TRBJ2-7	TGTGCCAGCTCACCACCGTTACCAGAAACCTACGAGCAGTACTTC	CASSPPLPETYEQYF